These 5 T cell receptor beta chains were sequenced from one sample in a study of control samples from healthy donors and cancer patients. Method: immunoSEQ multiplex PCR; TCRdb's copy keeps in-frame clones and lacks some. This repertoire shows 170,000 or so clones, 90% to 95% found once; its top ten account for 1.1% to 1.5%. Sample: blood. These receptors were obtained from a woman aged 18-35 years in good health.

The rearrangement joins TRBV28 to TRBJ1-6; D is undetermined. The CDR3 has 16 residues. V shed 5 bases and J shed 5 bases, with 16 bases lying between them. Looked up from germline, CDR1 is MDHEN and CDR2 is SYDVKM. The CDR3: CASSTFVGLNNSPLHF. The CDR3 coding sequence is TGTGCCAGCAGTACATTTGTTGGCCTTAATAATTCACCCCTCCACTTT.

The genes are TRBV7-9 and TRBJ1-1; tentatively, D is TRBD1 (6 bases). Looked up from germline, CDR1 is SEHNR and CDR2 is FQNEAQ (reference sequence). This CDR3 has 15 residues. V lost 7 bases, J lost 4 bases, and 19 bases lay in between. CDR3 coding DNA: TGTGCCAGCAACCCGCCCCCTCAGGGGCGCACTGAAGCTTTCTTT. As protein: CASNPPPQGRTEAFF.

This chain joins TRBV5-6 and TRBJ2-1, with 10 bases fitting TRBD1. There are 16 residues in the CDR3. Germline trimming cut 0 bases from V and 7 bases from J; bases unmatched to any gene: 7. Germline V gene sequence: CDR1 SGHDT, CDR2 YYEEEE. The chain's CDR3 is CASSLAGTGEGNEQFF. CDR3 bases: TGTGCCAGCAGCTTGGCCGGGACAGGGGAGGGTAATGAGCAGTTCTTC. Looking up the rest from reference TRBV5-6 and TRBJ2-1 gives the full variable domain: DAGVTQSPTHLIKTRGQQVTLRCSPKSGHDTVSWYQQALGQGPQFIFQYYEEEERQRGNFPDRFSGHQFPNYSSELNVNALLLGDSALYLCASSLAGTGEGNEQFFGPGTRLTVL.

In its sample, this clone was seen once. V usage is TRBV7-8 and J usage is TRBJ2-7, with unresolved D. Germline V gene lookup returns CDR1 SGHVS and CDR2 FQNEAQ. V was shortened by 1 base and J by 1 base, with 2 bases between the two germline ends. The CDR3 extends over 12 amino acids. Here the CDR3 DNA reads TGTGCCAGCAGCTTAGTGTCCTACGAGCAGTACTTC. Translation gives CASSLVSYEQYF.

V and J are TRBV19 and TRBJ1-3; TRBD1 is a possible D gene (5 bases). Germline V lookup: CDR1 LNHDA, CDR2 SQIVND (reference sequence). V was cut by 3 bases and J by 0 bases, with 12 bases left in between. This CDR3 has 16 residues. This CDR3 is CASSMLGGNSGNTIYF. CDR3 DNA: TGTGCCAGTAGTATGCTTGGGGGTAACTCTGGAAACACCATATATTTT.